This TCR beta chain appears in the sequencing data of a study of T cells after posttransplantation cyclophosphamide. Ten or more counts support this clone. Its antigen is still unknown. Study results and caveats: Tissue-infiltrating T cells from skin or gut overlapped little with blood T cells. Recipient CMV seropositivity and CMV reactivation strongly tracked TRB clonality. Later post-transplant blood repertoires were often dominated by donor CD8+ memory clones.

Libraries were prepared by immunoSEQ multiplex PCR; TCRdb keeps only in-frame clonotypes and omits some of them. The table lists about 7,500 clones, with no singletons. Cyclophosphamide on days +3 and +4 followed busulfan-fludarabine conditioning and a marrow graft. Germline CDR1 and CDR2: SGHTA and FQGTGA. V lost 5 bases and J 5 bases, leaving 12 bases between the germline ends. This CDR3 spans 13 amino acids. Material: PBMCs, obtained after allogeneic stem cell transplant with posttransplant cyclophosphamide. This TCR was sampled from a female patient in her fifties who received an allogeneic stem cell transplant from a related donor, was CMV-positive, and had no GVHD. The T cells may partly be graft donor cells. V and J are TRBV7-3 and TRBJ2-5; D is uncertain. This chain's CDR3 is CASSLNAKETQYF. The CDR3 DNA reads TGTGCCAGCAGCCTGAACGCTAAGGAGACCCAGTACTTC.